This T cell receptor (beta chain) was retrieved from a study of metastatic and nonmetastatic thyroid tumors. Study information: Repertoire comparison spanned blood and tumor or nodule tissue of malignant and benign thyroid patients. Study observations and caveats: For both blood and tumor, malignant thyroid tumors reportedly showed significantly higher TCR beta diversity than benign nodules did.

For this clone: Antigen unknown.

Authors' analysis steps: Differences in CDR3 between clinicopathological groups were drawn on to build a classifier intended to discriminate distant-metastatic papillary thyroid cancer patients. TCRdb used MiXCR to call clones anew from the PCR reads. TCRdb assigned the V and J calls; the authors' analysis was not used. Among 5,000 to 7,000 clones, roughly 32% were seen once, and the ten largest hold approximately 16%. Not a single patient had been given any form of treatment at any point before undergoing thyroid surgery. Germline loops: CDR1 SGHTA, CDR2 FQGNSA. V was clipped by 5 bases and J by 4 bases, with 5 bases between them. The CDR3 sequence is 11 residues long.

Sequences were obtained from adjacent normal tissue. This clonotype was obtained from a female donor with papillary thyroid cancer or a benign thyroid nodule (not recorded which). Some clones in this sample may be carry-over from other donors' samples. This chain links TRBV7-2 with TRBJ1-1; D is undetermined. The CDR3 region has the DNA TGTGCCAGCAGCCGATTCACTGAAGCTTTCTTT. Protein: CASSRFTEAFF. The whole variable domain, remainder taken from reference TRBV7-2 and TRBJ1-1, is GAGVSQSPSNKVTEKGKDVELRCDPISGHTALYWYRQSLGQGLEFLIYFQGNSAPDKSGLPSDRFSAERTGGSVSTLTIQRTQQEDSAVYLCASSRFTEAFFGQGTRLTVV.